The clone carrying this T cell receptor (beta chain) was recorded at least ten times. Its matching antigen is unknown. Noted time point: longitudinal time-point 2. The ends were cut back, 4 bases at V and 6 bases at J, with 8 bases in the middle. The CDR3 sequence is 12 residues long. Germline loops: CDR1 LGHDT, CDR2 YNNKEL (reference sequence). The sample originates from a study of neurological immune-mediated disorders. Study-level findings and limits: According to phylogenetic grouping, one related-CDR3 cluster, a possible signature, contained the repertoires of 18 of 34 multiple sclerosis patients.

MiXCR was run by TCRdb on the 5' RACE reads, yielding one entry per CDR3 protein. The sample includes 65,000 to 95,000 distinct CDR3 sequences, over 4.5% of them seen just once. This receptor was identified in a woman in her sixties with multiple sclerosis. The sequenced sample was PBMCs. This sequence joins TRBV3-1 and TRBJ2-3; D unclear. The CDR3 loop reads CASSPHVDTQYF. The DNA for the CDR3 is TGTGCCAGCAGCCCGCACGTGGATACGCAGTATTTT.